The table lists the clone carrying this T cell receptor (beta chain) with many counts. The antigen is undetermined. The CDR3 runs 14 residues. The V gene's germline CDR1 is SGHRS and CDR2 YFSETQ. The V gene lost 1 base and the J gene lost 6 bases, with 12 bases spanning the gap. Unique molecular identifiers tagged the TCR beta cDNA libraries. With about 1 to 11 million T cells as the source, 540,000 or so cDNA molecules resulted. Using its own MiXCR run on the PCR reads, TCRdb lists one record per CDR3 protein. The data contain fewer than 550,000 distinct CDR3 sequences, around 36% of them seen just once; the ten biggest clones take up approximately 6%. The data belong to a study of post-analysis software for immune sequencing data. General study findings and limits: Roughly 5 TRBV segments were significantly more frequent in patients than in controls. TRBV5-6, TRBV5-1 and TRBV20-1 were among these segments.

The sequencing input was blood. This sequence joins TRBV5-1 and TRBJ2-3; D not resolved. This TCR was sampled from a girl aged 2-17 years with multiple sclerosis. CDR3 region: CASSLSQSVDTQYF. The CDR3 coding sequence is TGCGCCAGCAGCTTGTCGCAGTCCGTGGATACGCAGTATTTT.